The clone carrying this T cell receptor beta chain turned up a few times. MiXCR, applied by TCRdb to the 5' RACE reads, yields one record per CDR3 protein. The repertoire holds some 600,000 distinct CDR3 sequences, with roughly 17% as singletons. The source of the sample is a study of T-cell memory formation after mild COVID-19. Between the trimmed V and J ends, which lost 2 bases and 6 bases, there was a span of 14 bases. The CDR3 runs 14 residues. The TCR comes from an adult woman who had mild COVID-19 (a few samples of this study predate the infection). Cell type and time point are not known. Sequencing input: PBMCs or a T cell subset sorted from them (not recorded which). The chain carries TRBV12-3 or TRBV12-4 and TRBJ2-7; D remains unclear. The CDR3 DNA reads TGTGCCAGCAGTTTACCGGTGCCTAGGTCCGAGCAGTACTTC. It specifies CASSLPVPRSEQYF.